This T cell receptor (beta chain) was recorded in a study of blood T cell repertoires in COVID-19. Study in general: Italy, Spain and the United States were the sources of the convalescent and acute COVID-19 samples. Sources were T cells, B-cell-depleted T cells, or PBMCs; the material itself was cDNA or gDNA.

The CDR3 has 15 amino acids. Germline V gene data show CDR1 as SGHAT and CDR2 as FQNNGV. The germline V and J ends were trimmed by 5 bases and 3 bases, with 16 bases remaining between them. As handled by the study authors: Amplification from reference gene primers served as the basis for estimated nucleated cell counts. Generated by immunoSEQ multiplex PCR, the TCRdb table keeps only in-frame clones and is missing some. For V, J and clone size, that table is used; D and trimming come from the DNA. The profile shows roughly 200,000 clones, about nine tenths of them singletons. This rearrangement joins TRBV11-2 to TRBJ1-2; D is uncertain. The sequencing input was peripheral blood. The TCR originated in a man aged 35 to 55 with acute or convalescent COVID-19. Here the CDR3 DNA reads TGTGCCAGCAGCCCGGCGGGAGCCACGGACTATGGCTACACCTTC. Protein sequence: CASSPAGATDYGYTF.